The 3 T cell receptor beta chains presented below share a single source sample, sequenced in a study of blood T cell repertoires in COVID-19. Repertoires were generated with immunoSEQ multiplex PCR, while TCRdb's copy carries only in-frame clones and drops some. The sample carries about 220,000 clones, 70% to 90% recorded once. Sequenced input: PBMCs or T cells enriched from blood (not recorded which). All receptors derive from a woman aged 45-65 years with acute COVID-19.

This sequence joins TRBV9 and TRBJ2-7, with D perhaps matching TRBD2 (6 bases). Trimming took off 0 bases at V and 2 bases at J, with 18 bases between the two ends. The germline CDR1 and CDR2 sequences are SGDLS and YYNGEE. CDR3 size: 17 residues. This CDR3 reads CASSVAKGPIAAYEQYF. Written as DNA, the CDR3 is TGTGCCAGCAGCGTAGCTAAGGGACCTATAGCGGCCTACGAGCAGTACTTC.

CDR3 in DNA: TGTGCCATCAGTGGCGTGGCAGGGAGGGCCGGGGAGCTGTTTTTT. Translated, it gives CAISGVAGRAGELFF. V and J are TRBV10-3 and TRBJ2-2; 7 nucleotides match TRBD2. V shed 4 bases, J shed 6 bases, and the junction held 8 bases outside the gene matches. CDR1 and CDR2 from the germline V gene are ENHRY and SYGVKD. The CDR3 is 15 amino acids.

The chain employs TRBV3-1 (or the pseudogene TRBV3-2) and TRBJ1-1, with D tentatively TRBD1 (5 bases). CDR1 LGHDT and CDR2 YNNKEL come from the germline V gene (reference sequence). The CDR3 sequence is 13 residues long. The germline V and J ends were trimmed by 4 bases and 1 base, with 7 bases remaining between them. The CDR3 here is CASSRQRNTEAFF. The CDR3 DNA reads as TGTGCCAGCAGCCGACAGAGGAACACTGAAGCTTTCTTT.